These T cell receptor beta chains were read from a single sample in a study of cytomegalovirus exposure and HLA in healthy donors. Clones were sequenced by immunoSEQ multiplex PCR, and TCRdb holds only the in-frame ones, with some missing. Of some 100,000 clones in the sample, nearly 70% were seen once. Sequenced input: PBMCs. These receptors all stem from a woman aged 45 to 65 in good health and CMV-seropositive. CDR3s include the opening cysteine and the closing phenylalanine or tryptophan. The D gene is left open where the match is weak. Part of the rows lack a size; the others show once, few, many or a class for expanded clones.

NA TRBJ2-7 TRBD2 TRBV11-1 TGTGCCAGCAGCTTAGGTGTTAGCGGGATGAAGCAGTACTTC CASSLGVSGMKQYF
NA TRBJ1-2 TRBD1 TRBV28 TGTGCCAGCAGTTCGGACAGGAGCCCTCTCATTAACGGCTACACCTTC CASSSDRSPLINGYTF
once TRBJ1-2 TRBD1 TRBV5-1 TGCGCCAGCAGCTTGGATCTTGGGACAGGGGCGATCTATGGCTACACCTTC CASSLDLGTGAIYGYTF
few TRBJ2-3 NA TRBV5-4 TGTGCCAGCAGCTTGGCCGGGTCCCCGGCGGATACGCAGTATTTT CASSLAGSPADTQYF
NA TRBJ2-2 NA TRBV5-4 TGTGCCAGCAGCTTGGCCCCGGGGGGCGGTACCGGGGAGCTGTTTTTT CASSLAPGGGTGELFF
NA TRBJ2-7 NA TRBV4-3 TGCGCCAGCAGCCAAGATTCCGACTGTCCCTTCTCACTCTACGAGCAGTACTTC CASSQDSDCPFSLYEQYF
NA TRBJ2-7 TRBD1 TRBV19 TGTGCCAGTAGTCTCTCCCCCACAGGGGACGAGCAGTACTTC CASSLSPTGDEQYF
few TRBJ2-1 NA TRBV28 TGTGCCAGCAGCAAAGGGGCTACCCAGAGCTCCTACAATGAGCAGTTCTTC CASSKGATQSSYNEQFF
NA TRBJ1-2 NA TRBV5-4 TGTGCCAGCAGCTTGGGCCAGGCGAAAGGCTACACCTTC CASSLGQAKGYTF
NA TRBJ2-5 TRBD2 TRBV7-2 TGTGCCAGCAGCTCGACCGGGACTAGCTACCAGTACTTC CASSSTGTSYQYF
NA TRBJ2-4 NA TRBV28 TGTGCCAGCAGTTGGCCCGGGACCAAAAACATTCAGTACTTC CASSWPGTKNIQYF
NA TRBJ1-4 NA TRBV4-3 TGCGCCAGCAGCCAAGAGTTCAGATCCTATGAAAAACTGTTTTTT CASSQEFRSYEKLFF
NA TRBJ2-1 TRBD2 TRBV4-2 TGTGCCAGCAGCCAAGATTCGGGGACTAGCGGGAGTAGGGGCCACAATGAGCAGTTCTTC CASSQDSGTSGSRGHNEQFF
few TRBJ1-5 NA TRBV29-1 TGCAGCGTTAGGGGTAATACCAATCAGCCCCAGCATTTT CSVRGNTNQPQHF
NA TRBJ2-3 TRBD2 TRBV6-5 TGTGCCAGCAGTTACGGGACTAGCAGGTCCACAGATACGCAGTATTTT CASSYGTSRSTDTQYF
few TRBJ2-7 NA TRBV6-5 TGTGCCAGCAGGGCAGGTATATACGAGCAGTACTTC CASRAGIYEQYF
NA TRBJ1-2 TRBD1 TRBV2 TGTGCCAGTGTCCGGGACAGGGGTAACTATGGCTACACCTTC CASVRDRGNYGYTF
few TRBJ2-7 TRBD2 TRBV19 TGTGCCAGTAGTATAGGGGGTAGCGGGACTTACGAGCAGTACTTC CASSIGGSGTYEQYF
once TRBJ1-6 TRBD1 TRBV2 TGTGCCAGCAACAAGGACAGGGGCAATTCACCCCTCCACTTT CASNKDRGNSPLHF
NA TRBJ1-1 NA TRBV28 TGTGCCAGCACTACACTCCAGGGGGAAGCTTTCTTT CASTTLQGEAFF
NA TRBJ2-3 TRBD2 TRBV7-3 TGTGCCAGCAGCACACAACAGTCCGGGACTAGCGGGAGGTGGGACACAGATACGCAGTATTTT CASSTQQSGTSGRWDTDTQYF
NA TRBJ2-3 TRBD2 TRBV5-4 TGTGCCAGCAGCTTGGGGGGGACTAGCGGCCGGGCAGGCACAGATACGCAGTATTTT CASSLGGTSGRAGTDTQYF
NA TRBJ2-7 NA TRBV6-6 TGTGCCAGCAGTTACTCTTGGGGAGACGAGCAGTACTTC CASSYSWGDEQYF
NA TRBJ2-3 TRBD2 TRBV28 TGTGCCACCTATGCCCCAGGACTAGCGATACTAGATACGCAGTATTTT CATYAPGLAILDTQYF
NA TRBJ2-7 TRBD1 TRBV6-1 TGTGCCAGCTCTTATTCTAGCAGGGGGAGCTACGAGCAGTACTTC CASSYSSRGSYEQYF
NA TRBJ2-1 TRBD1 TRBV7-9 TGTGCCAGCAGCTTCCCGGGACAGGGTCCCTACAATGAGCAGTTCTTC CASSFPGQGPYNEQFF
NA TRBJ1-1 NA TRBV12-5 TGTGCTAGTGGTTCGATGACAGGCGGTAACACTGAAGCTTTCTTT CASGSMTGGNTEAFF
NA TRBJ2-3 TRBD2 TRBV10-3 TGTGCCATCAGTGACCTAGGCGGGAGGGTAGATACGCAGTATTTT CAISDLGGRVDTQYF
NA TRBJ2-7 TRBD2 TRBV6-4 TGTGCCAGCAGTGTCCAAGCGGGGCCTGACTACGAGCAGTACTTC CASSVQAGPDYEQYF
NA TRBJ2-7 NA TRBV5-1 TGCGCCAGCAGTGGGGGACGCGGGGTCTACGAGCAGTACTTC CASSGGRGVYEQYF
NA TRBJ1-4 TRBD1 TRBV5-4 TGTGCCAGCAGCAACATAGTAGGGGGCTACGAAAAACTGTTTTTT CASSNIVGGYEKLFF
NA TRBJ2-7 TRBD2 TRBV6-5 TGTGCCAGCACCAGGCGGGAGGGGTACGAGCAGTACTTC CASTRREGYEQYF
NA TRBJ1-1 NA TRBV11-2 TGTGCCAGCAGCTCCCTGGGGGGTCAGGGTGAAGCTTTCTTT CASSSLGGQGEAFF
NA TRBJ2-3 TRBD1 TRBV9 TGTGCCAGCAGCTCACGACAGGGATCGGTGGGAGATACGCAGTATTTT CASSSRQGSVGDTQYF
NA TRBJ2-2 NA TRBV16 TGTGCCAGCAGCCAACTTCGGGAGACCGGGGAGCTGTTTTTT CASSQLRETGELFF
NA TRBJ2-5 TRBD2 TRBV5-1 TGCGCCAGCAGCAGGCAGCCTCGTTTTGGGAGGGCCCGGGAGACCCAGTACTTC CASSRQPRFGRARETQYF
NA TRBJ2-7 TRBD1 TRBV4-1 TGCGCCAGCAGCCAAGGTGGACAGGGGACCTACGAGCAGTACTTC CASSQGGQGTYEQYF
NA TRBJ1-2 NA TRBV5-1 TGCGCCAGCAGCTTGGCGGGGGTGGATAATGGCTACACCTTC CASSLAGVDNGYTF
NA TRBJ1-5 NA TRBV7-3 TGTGCCAGCAGCTTAAATCAGGGCACGACCCAGCATTTT CASSLNQGTTQHF
NA TRBJ2-7 TRBD2 TRBV7-2 TGTGCCAGCAGTTCTACCATAGCGGGAGGGCCCGAGCAGTACTTC CASSSTIAGGPEQYF
NA TRBJ2-7 NA TRBV4-3 TGCGCCAGCAGCCGTGCACAGGGACTAATCTACGAGCAGTACTTC CASSRAQGLIYEQYF
NA TRBJ2-1 TRBD2 TRBV9 TGTGCCAGCAGCCGAGCTAGCGGGAACTACAATGAGCAGTTCTTC CASSRASGNYNEQFF
NA TRBJ1-2 NA TRBV18 TGTGCCAGCTCACCACCGCAGAAAGGGGACTTTGGCTACACCTTC CASSPPQKGDFGYTF
NA TRBJ1-1 NA TRBV7-5 TGTGCCAGCAGCTTACGGGAGGAGGCAGAAGCTTTCTTT CASSLREEAEAFF
few TRBJ1-3 NA TRBV11-2 TGTGCCAGCAGCCCTACAGGGCCTGGAAACACCATATATTTT CASSPTGPGNTIYF
few TRBJ1-2 TRBD1 TRBV28 TGTGCCAGCACCCCATCGCGGACAGGGACGCTGGGTGGCTACACCTTC CASTPSRTGTLGGYTF
NA TRBJ1-4 TRBD1 TRBV4-2 TGTGCCAGCAGCCATCCCGGGACAGCTAATGAAAAACTGTTTTTT CASSHPGTANEKLFF
NA TRBJ2-3 NA TRBV7-3 TGTGCCAGCAGCTTAATAGCAGGGGTATCAGATACGCAGTATTTT CASSLIAGVSDTQYF
NA TRBJ1-1 TRBD1 TRBV5-1 TGCGCCAGCAGTTCGACAGGGGACACTGAAGCTTTCTTT CASSSTGDTEAFF
NA TRBJ1-2 TRBD1 TRBV27 TGTGCCAGCGGGCTGGGCAGGGGGCGTCCGATTACCTTC CASGLGRGRPITF
NA TRBJ2-7 TRBD1 TRBV7-8 TGTGCCAGCAGCTTAGAAAGACAGGGTCCCTACGAGCAGTACTTC CASSLERQGPYEQYF
once TRBJ2-4 TRBD1 TRBV7-9 TGTGCCAGCAGCCCTAGGGACAGGGTGGGAAACATTCAGTACTTC CASSPRDRVGNIQYF
NA TRBJ1-4 NA TRBV7-9 TGTGCCAGCAGCTCTCCATACAGGGAGCGGGAAGGAAAACTGTTTTTT CASSSPYREREGKLFF
NA TRBJ2-1 TRBD2 TRBV9 TGTGCCAGCAGCGTAGGCCAGCGGGAGGATAGTGAGCAGTTCTTC CASSVGQREDSEQFF
NA TRBJ2-3 NA TRBV15 TGTGCCACCAGCAGGGAGTCCGTGAGCCGAGATACGCAGTATTTT CATSRESVSRDTQYF
NA TRBJ2-3 NA TRBV7-9 TGTTCCAGCAGCGAGGGCGCGGGGCCGCAGTATTTT CSSSEGAGPQYF
NA TRBJ1-2 NA TRBV10-3 TGTGCCATCAGTGAGCAATTGAGTGCTAGTTACGGCTACACCTTC CAISEQLSASYGYTF
NA TRBJ2-5 TRBD2 TRBV7-9 TGTGCCAGCAGCCCCCCGGGAGCGGGGAGAGAGACCCAGTACTTC CASSPPGAGRETQYF